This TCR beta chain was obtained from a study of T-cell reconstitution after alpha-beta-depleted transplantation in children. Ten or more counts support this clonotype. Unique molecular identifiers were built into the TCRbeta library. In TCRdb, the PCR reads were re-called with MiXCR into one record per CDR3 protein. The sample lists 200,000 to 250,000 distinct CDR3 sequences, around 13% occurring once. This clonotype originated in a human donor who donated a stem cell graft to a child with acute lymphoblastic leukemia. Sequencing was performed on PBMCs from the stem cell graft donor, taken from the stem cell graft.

CDR3 residues: CASSIQGASQPQHF. In nucleotides, the CDR3 is TGTGCCAGTAGTATACAGGGGGCAAGTCAGCCCCAGCATTTT. The chain couples TRBV19 to TRBJ1-5; 8 nucleotides match TRBD1. Trimming removed 2 bases from V and 6 bases from J; junction bases left unmatched: 3. Germline-derived CDR1 and CDR2 are LNHDA and SQIVND (reference sequence). The CDR3 extends over 14 amino acids.